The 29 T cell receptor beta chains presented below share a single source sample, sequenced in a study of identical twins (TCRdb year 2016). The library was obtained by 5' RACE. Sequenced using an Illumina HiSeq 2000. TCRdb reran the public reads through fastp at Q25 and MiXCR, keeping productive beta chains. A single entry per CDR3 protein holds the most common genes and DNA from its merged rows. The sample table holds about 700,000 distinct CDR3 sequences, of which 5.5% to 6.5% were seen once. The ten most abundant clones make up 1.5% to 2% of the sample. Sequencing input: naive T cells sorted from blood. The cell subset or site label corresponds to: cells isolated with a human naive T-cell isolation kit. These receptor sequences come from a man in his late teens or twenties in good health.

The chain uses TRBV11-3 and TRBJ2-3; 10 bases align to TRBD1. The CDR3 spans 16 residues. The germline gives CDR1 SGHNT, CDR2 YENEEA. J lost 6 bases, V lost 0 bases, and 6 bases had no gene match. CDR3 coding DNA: TGTGCCAGCAGCTTAGATCGGACAGGGGGTGACGATACGCAGTATTTT. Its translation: CASSLDRTGGDDTQYF.

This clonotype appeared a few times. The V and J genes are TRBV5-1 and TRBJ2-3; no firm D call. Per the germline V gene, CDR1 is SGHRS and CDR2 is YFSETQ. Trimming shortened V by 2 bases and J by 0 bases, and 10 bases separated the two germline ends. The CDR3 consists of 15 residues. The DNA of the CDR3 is TGCGCCAGCAGCTTAAGGTCAACTAGCACAGATACGCAGTATTTT. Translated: CASSLRSTSTDTQYF.

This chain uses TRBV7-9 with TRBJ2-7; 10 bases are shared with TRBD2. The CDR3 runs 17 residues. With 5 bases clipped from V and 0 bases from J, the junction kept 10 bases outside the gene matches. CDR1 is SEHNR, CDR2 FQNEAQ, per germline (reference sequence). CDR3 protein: CASSQRTSGSSSYEQYF. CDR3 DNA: TGTGCCAGCAGCCAAAGGACTAGCGGTTCGAGCTCCTACGAGCAGTACTTC.

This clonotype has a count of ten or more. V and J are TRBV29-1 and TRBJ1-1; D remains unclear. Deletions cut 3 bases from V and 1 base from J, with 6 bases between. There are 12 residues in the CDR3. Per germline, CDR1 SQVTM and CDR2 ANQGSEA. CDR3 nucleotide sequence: TGCAGCGTTGATGTAGGGAACACTGAAGCTTTCTTT. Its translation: CSVDVGNTEAFF.

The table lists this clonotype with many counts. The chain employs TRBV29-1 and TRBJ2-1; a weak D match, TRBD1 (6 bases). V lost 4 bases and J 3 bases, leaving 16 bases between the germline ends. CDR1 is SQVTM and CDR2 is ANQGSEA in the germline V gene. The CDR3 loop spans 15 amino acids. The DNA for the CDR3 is TGCAGCGTTGCCCCAGGGGAAGGTATCTACAATGAGCAGTTCTTC. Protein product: CSVAPGEGIYNEQFF.

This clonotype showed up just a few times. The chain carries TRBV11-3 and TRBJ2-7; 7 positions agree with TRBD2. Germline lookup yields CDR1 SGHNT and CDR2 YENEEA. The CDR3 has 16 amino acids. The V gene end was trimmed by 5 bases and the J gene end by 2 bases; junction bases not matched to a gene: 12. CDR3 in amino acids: CASSRAGFSSPYEQYF. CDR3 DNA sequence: TGTGCCAGCAGCAGAGCGGGATTCTCTTCTCCCTACGAGCAGTACTTC.

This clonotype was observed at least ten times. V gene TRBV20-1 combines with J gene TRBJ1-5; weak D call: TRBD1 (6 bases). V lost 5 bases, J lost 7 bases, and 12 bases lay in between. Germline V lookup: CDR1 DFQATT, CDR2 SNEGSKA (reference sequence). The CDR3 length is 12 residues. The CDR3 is CSAGTPLQPQHF. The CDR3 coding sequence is TGCAGTGCTGGGACACCTCTACAGCCCCAGCATTTT.

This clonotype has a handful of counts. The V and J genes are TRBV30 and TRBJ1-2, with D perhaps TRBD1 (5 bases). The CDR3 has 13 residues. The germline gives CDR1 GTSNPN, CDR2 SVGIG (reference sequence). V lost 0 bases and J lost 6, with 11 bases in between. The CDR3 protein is CAWSVGHRNGYTF. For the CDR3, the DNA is TGTGCCTGGAGTGTAGGACATCGAAATGGCTACACCTTC.

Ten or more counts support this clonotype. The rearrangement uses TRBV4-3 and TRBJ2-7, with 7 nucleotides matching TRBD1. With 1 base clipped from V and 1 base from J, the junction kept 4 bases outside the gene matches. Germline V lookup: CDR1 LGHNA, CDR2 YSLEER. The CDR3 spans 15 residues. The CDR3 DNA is TGCGCCAGCAGCCAAGGGCAGGGGGTTTCCTACGAGCAGTACTTC. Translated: CASSQGQGVSYEQYF.

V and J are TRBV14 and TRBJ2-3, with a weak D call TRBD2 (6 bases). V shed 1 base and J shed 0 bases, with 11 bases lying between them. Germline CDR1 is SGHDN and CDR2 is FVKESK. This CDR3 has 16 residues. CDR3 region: CASSQGIAASTDTQYF. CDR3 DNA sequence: TGTGCCAGCAGCCAAGGGATAGCGGCCAGCACAGATACGCAGTATTTT.

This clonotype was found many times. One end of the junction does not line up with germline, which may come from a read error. The CDR3 DNA reads TGCAGTGTCGGGGGGGCCAATAACATTCAGTACTTC. This gives the protein CSVGGANNIQYF. The chain recombines TRBV29-1 with TRBJ2-4; 8 bases are a match to TRBD2. The CDR3 is 12 residues long. Per germline, CDR1 SQVTM and CDR2 ANQGSEA.

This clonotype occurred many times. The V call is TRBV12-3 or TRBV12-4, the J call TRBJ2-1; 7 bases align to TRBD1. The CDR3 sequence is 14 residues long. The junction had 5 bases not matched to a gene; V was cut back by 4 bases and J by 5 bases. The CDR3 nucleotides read TGTGCCAGCAGTTCACCGGGACAGAACAATGAGCAGTTCTTC. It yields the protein CASSSPGQNNEQFF.

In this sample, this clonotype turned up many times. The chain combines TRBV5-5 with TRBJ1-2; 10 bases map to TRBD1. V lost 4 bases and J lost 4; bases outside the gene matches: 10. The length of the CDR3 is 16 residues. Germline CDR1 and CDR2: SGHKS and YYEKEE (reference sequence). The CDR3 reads CASSLPGQGTFYGYTF. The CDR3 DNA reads TGTGCCAGCAGCCTACCGGGACAGGGGACCTTCTATGGCTACACCTTC.

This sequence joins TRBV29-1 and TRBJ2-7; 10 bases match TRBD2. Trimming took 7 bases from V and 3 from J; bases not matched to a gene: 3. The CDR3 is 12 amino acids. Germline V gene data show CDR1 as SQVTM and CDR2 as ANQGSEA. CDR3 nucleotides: TGCAGCGCGGCTAGCGGGAGCTACGAGCAGTACTTC. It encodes CSAASGSYEQYF.

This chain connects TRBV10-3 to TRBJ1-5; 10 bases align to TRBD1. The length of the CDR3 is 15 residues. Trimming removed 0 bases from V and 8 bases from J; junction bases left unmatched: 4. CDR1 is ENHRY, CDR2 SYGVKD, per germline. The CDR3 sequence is CAISESDRGSEPQHF. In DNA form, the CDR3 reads TGTGCCATCAGTGAGTCGGACAGGGGGTCGGAGCCCCAGCATTTT.

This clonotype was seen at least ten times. The CDR3 loop reads CASSPGDRSITGELFF. The CDR3 DNA reads as TGTGCCAGCAGCCCCGGTGACAGATCAATCACCGGGGAGCTGTTTTTT. The chain links TRBV6-1 to TRBJ2-2; the D gene is possibly TRBD1 (5 bases). V gave up 6 bases and J gave up 4 bases, with 18 bases separating them. Germline CDR1 and CDR2: MNHNS and SASEGT. This CDR3 comprises 16 residues.

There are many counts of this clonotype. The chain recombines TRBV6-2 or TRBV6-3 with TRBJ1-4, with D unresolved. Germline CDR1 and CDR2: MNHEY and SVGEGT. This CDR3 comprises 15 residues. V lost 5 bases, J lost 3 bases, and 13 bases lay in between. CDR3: CASSPHGDANEKLFF. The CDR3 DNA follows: TGTGCCAGCAGTCCCCATGGAGACGCTAATGAAAAACTGTTTTTT.

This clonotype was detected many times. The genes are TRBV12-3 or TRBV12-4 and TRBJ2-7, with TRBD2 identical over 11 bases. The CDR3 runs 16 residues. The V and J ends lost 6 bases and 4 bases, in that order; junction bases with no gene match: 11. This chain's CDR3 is CASSAQLAGDRYEQYF. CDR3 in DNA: TGTGCCAGCAGCGCCCAACTAGCGGGAGATAGGTACGAGCAGTACTTC.

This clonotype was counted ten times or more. The DNA of the CDR3 is TGCAGCGTTACGGGGGTAAACAATGAGCAGTTCTTC. It yields the protein CSVTGVNNEQFF. The chain has TRBV29-1 and TRBJ2-1; a weak D match, TRBD2 (6 bases). The germline gives CDR1 SQVTM, CDR2 ANQGSEA. This CDR3 has 12 amino acids. Between the trimmed V and J ends, which lost 5 bases and 5 bases, there was a span of 10 bases.

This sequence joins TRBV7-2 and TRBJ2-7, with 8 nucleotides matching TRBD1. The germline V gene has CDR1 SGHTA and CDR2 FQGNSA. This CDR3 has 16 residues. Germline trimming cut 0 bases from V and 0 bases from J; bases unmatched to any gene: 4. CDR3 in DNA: TGTGCCAGCAGCTTAGCTCACAGGGGGAGCTCCTACGAGCAGTACTTC. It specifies CASSLAHRGSSYEQYF.

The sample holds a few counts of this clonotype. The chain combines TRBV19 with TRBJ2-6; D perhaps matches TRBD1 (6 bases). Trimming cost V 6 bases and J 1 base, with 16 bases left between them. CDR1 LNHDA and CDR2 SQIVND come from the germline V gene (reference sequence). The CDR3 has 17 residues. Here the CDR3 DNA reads TGTGCCAGTAGGCCGGGACAACTCGTATCTGGGGCCAACGTCCTGACTTTC. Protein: CASRPGQLVSGANVLTF. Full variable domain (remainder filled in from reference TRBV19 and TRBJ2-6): DGGITQSPKYLFRKEGQNVTLSCEQNLNHDAMYWYRQDPGQGLRLIYYSQIVNDFQKGDIAEGYSVSREKKESFPLTVTSAQKNPTAFYLCASRPGQLVSGANVLTFGAGSRLTVL.

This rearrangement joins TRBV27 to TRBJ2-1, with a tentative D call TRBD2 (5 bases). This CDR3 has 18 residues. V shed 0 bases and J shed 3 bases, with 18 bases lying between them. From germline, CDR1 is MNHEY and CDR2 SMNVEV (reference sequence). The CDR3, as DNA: TGTGCCAGCAGTTTATCCTACCCGTCCGGACTCTACTACAATGAGCAGTTCTTC. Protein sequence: CASSLSYPSGLYYNEQFF.

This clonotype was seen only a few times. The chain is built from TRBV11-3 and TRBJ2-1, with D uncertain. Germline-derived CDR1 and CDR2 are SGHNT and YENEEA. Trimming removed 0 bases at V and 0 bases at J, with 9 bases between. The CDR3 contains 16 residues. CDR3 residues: CASSLESDSSYNEQFF. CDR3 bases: TGTGCCAGCAGCTTAGAGAGTGATAGCTCCTACAATGAGCAGTTCTTC.

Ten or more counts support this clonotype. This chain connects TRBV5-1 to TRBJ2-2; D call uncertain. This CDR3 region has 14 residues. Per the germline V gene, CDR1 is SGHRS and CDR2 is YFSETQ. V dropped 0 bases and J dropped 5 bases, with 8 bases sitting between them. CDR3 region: CASSLDQWTGELFF. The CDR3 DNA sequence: TGCGCCAGCAGCTTGGACCAGTGGACCGGGGAGCTGTTTTTT.

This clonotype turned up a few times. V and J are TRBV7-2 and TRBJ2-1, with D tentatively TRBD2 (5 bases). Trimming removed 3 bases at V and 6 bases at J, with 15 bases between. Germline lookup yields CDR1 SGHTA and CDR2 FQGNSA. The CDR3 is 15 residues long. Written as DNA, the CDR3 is TGTGCCAGCAGCTTGGACTCGGCCGCTTTCAATGAGCAGTTCTTC. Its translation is CASSLDSAAFNEQFF.

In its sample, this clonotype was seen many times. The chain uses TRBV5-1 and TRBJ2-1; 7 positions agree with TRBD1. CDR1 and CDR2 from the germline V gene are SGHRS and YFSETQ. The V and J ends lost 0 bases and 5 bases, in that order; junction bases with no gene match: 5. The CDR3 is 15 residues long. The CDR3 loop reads CASSLEDRTHNEQFF. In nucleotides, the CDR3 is TGCGCCAGCAGCTTGGAGGACAGGACCCACAATGAGCAGTTCTTC.

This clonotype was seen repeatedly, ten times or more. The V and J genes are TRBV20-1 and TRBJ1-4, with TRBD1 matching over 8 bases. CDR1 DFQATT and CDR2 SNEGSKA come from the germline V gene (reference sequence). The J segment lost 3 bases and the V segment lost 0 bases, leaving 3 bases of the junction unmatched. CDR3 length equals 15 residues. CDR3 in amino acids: CSARDPGQANEKLFF. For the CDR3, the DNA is TGCAGTGCTAGAGACCCGGGACAGGCTAATGAAAAACTGTTTTTT.

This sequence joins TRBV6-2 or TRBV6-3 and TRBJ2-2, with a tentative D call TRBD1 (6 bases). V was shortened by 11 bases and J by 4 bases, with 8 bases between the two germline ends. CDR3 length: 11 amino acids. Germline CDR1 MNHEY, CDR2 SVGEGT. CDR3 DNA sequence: TGTGCCGTCAGGGGCACCGGGGAGCTGTTTTTT. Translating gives CAVRGTGELFF.

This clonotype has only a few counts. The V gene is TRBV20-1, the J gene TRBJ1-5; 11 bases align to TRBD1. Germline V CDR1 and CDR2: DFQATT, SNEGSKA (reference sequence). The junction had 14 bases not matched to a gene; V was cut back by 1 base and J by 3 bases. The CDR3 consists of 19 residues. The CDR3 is CSARVPLEDRGRPNQPQHF. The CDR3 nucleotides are TGCAGTGCTAGAGTTCCCCTCGAGGACAGGGGGCGCCCCAATCAGCCCCAGCATTTT.